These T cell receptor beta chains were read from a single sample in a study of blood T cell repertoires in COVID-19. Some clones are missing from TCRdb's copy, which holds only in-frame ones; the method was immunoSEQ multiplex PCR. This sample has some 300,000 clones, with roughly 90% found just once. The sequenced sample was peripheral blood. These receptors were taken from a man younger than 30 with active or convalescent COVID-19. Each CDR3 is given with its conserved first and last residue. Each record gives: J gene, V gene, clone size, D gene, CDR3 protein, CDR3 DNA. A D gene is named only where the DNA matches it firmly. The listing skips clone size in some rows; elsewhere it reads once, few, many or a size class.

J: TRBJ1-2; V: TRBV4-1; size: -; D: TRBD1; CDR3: CASSQEDRADGYTF; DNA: TGCGCCAGCAGCCAAGAGGACAGGGCTGATGGCTACACCTTC
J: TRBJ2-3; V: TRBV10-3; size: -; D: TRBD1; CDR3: CAISESGQGIFRDTQYF; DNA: TGTGCCATCAGTGAGTCAGGACAGGGCATTTTCAGAGATACGCAGTATTTT
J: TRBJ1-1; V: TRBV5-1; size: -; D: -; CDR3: CASSLLPGMNTEAFF; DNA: TGCGCCAGCAGCCTGCTACCGGGGATGAACACTGAAGCTTTCTTT
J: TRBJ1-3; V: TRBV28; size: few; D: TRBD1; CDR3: CASSPPDRTSGNTIYF; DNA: TGTGCCAGCAGTCCCCCGGACAGGACCTCTGGAAACACCATATATTTT
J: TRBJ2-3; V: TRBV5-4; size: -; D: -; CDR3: CASSFPSSDTQYF; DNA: TGTGCCAGCAGCTTCCCTAGCTCAGATACGCAGTATTTT
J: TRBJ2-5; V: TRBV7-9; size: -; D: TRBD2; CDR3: CASSLSGGAETQYF; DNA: TGTGCCAGCAGCCTTAGCGGGGGGGCTGAGACCCAGTACTTC
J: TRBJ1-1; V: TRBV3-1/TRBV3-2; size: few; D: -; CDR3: CASRPRAGQNTEAFF; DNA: TGTGCCAGCAGGCCCAGGGCAGGACAGAACACTGAAGCTTTCTTT
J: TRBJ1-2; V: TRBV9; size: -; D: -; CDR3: CASSVEAGASYGYTF; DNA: TGTGCCAGCAGCGTAGAGGCAGGGGCGTCCTATGGCTACACCTTC
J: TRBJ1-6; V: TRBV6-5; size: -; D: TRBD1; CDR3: CASWTGNNSPLHF; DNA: TGTGCCAGCTGGACAGGCAATAATTCACCCCTCCACTTT
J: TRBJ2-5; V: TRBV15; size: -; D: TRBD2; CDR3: CATSTGTSGETQYF; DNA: TGTGCCACCAGCACCGGGACTAGCGGAGAGACCCAGTACTTC
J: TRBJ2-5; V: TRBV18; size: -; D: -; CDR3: CASSPSYSGETQYF; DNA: TGTGCCAGCTCACCAAGTTACAGCGGGGAGACCCAGTACTTC
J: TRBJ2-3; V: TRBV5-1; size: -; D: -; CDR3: CASSLASLADTQYF; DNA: TGCGCCAGCAGCTTGGCGTCACTAGCAGATACGCAGTATTTT
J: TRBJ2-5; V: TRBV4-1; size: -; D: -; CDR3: CASSARLSQTQYF; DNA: TGCGCCAGCAGCGCAAGATTGAGCCAGACCCAGTACTTC
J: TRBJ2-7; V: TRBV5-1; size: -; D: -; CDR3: CASSYRVLGEQYF; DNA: TGCGCCAGCAGCTACAGGGTTTTGGGGGAGCAGTACTTC
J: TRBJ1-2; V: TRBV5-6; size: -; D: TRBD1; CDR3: CASSSDRRYYGYTF; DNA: TGTGCCAGCAGCTCGGACAGGCGGTACTATGGCTACACCTTC
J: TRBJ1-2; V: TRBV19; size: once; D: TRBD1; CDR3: CASTQEGAPFDGYTF; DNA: TGTGCCAGTACCCAGGAGGGGGCGCCTTTCGATGGCTACACCTTC
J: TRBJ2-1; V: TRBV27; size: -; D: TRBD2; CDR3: CASRGGTSYNEQFF; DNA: TGTGCCAGCCGGGGAGGGACGTCTTACAATGAGCAGTTCTTC
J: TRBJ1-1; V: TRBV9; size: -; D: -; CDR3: CASSVDEGLEAFF; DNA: TGTGCCAGCAGCGTAGATGAGGGCCTTGAAGCTTTCTTT
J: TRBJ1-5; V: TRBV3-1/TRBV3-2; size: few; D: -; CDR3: CASSQGAAYSNQPQHF; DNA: TGTGCCAGCAGCCAAGGGGCAGCTTATAGCAATCAGCCCCAGCATTTT
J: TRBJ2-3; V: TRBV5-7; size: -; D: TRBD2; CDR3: CASSLDGRAGTDTQYF; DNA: TGTGCCAGCAGCCTTGACGGGAGGGCCGGGACAGATACGCAGTATTTT
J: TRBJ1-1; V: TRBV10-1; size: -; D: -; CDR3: CASSESTRGNTEAFF; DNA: TGCGCCAGCAGTGAGTCGACCAGGGGGAACACTGAAGCTTTCTTT
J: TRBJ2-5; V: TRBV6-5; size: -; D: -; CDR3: CASMSIQETQYF; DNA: TGTGCCAGCATGAGTATCCAAGAGACCCAGTACTTC
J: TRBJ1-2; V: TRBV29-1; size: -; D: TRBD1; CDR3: CSAGQGFDYGYTF; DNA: TGCAGCGCCGGACAGGGGTTTGATTATGGCTACACCTTC
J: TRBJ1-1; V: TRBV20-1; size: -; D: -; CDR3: CSAGGRKWGGNTEAFF; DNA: TGCAGTGCTGGTGGGCGCAAATGGGGCGGGAACACTGAAGCTTTCTTT
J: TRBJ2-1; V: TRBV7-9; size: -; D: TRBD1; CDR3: CASSLYDRGQNEQFF; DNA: TGTGCCAGCAGCTTGTACGACAGGGGGCAAAATGAGCAGTTCTTC
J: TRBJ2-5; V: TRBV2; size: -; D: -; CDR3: CASSVGRETQYF; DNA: TGTGCCAGCAGTGTTGGGCGAGAGACCCAGTACTTC
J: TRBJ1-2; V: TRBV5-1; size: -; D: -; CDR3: CASSLGVVGYTF; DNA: TGCGCCAGCAGCTTGGGAGTGGTTGGCTACACCTTC
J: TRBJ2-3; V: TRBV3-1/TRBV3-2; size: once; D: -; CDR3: CASSQDFRDTQYF; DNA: TGTGCCAGCAGCCAAGATTTCCGGGATACGCAGTATTTT
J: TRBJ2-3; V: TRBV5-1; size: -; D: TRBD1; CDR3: CASSEDRGGGDTQYF; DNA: TGCGCCAGCAGCGAAGACAGGGGTGGAGGGGATACGCAGTATTTT
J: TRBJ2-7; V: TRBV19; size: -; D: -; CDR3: CASSMTPEAYEQYF; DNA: TGTGCCAGTAGTATGACCCCGGAGGCCTACGAGCAGTACTTC
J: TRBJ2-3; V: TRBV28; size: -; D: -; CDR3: CASSSVTDTQYF; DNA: TGTGCCAGCAGCTCGGTGACAGATACGCAGTATTTT
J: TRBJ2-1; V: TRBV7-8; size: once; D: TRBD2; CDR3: CASSPLAGGPNEQFF; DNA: TGTGCCAGCAGCCCCCTAGCGGGGGGACCTAATGAGCAGTTCTTC
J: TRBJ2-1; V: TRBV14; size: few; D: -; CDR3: CASSERSGLYNEQFF; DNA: TGTGCCAGCAGCGAGAGAAGCGGACTATACAATGAGCAGTTCTTC
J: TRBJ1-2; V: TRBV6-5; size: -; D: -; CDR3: CASRPNRGGGYTF; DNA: TGTGCCAGCAGACCGAACCGGGGGGGCGGCTACACCTTC
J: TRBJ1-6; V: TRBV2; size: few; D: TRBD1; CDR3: CASRGDRVHSPLHF; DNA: TGTGCCAGCAGGGGGGACAGGGTCCATTCACCCCTCCACTTT
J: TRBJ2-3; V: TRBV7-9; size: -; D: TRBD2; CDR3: CASSPGGRGDTQYF; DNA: TGTGCCAGCAGCCCCGGAGGGAGGGGAGATACGCAGTATTTT
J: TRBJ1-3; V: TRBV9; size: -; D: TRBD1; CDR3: CASSVGRGRSGNTIYF; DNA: TGTGCCAGCAGCGTAGGCAGGGGGCGCTCCGGAAACACCATATATTTT
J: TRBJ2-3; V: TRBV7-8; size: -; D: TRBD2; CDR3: CASSHAGGRTDTQYF; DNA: TGTGCCAGCAGCCACGCGGGAGGACGCACAGATACGCAGTATTTT
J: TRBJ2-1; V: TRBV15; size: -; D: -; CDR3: CATSRDLIGTYNEQFF; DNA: TGTGCCACCAGCAGAGATCTGATCGGGACCTACAATGAGCAGTTCTTC
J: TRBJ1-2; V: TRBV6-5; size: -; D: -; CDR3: CASRKGQNGYTF; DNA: TGTGCCAGCAGGAAAGGACAGAATGGCTACACCTTC
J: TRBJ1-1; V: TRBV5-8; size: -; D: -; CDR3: CASSLNVAGGTEAFF; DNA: TGTGCCAGCAGCTTGAACGTTGCCGGGGGGACTGAAGCTTTCTTT
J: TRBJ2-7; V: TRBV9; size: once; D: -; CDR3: CASSASGVGEQYF; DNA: TGTGCCAGCAGCGCCTCCGGAGTTGGCGAGCAGTACTTC
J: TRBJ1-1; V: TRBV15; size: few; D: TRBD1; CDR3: CATSRDDREVNTEAFF; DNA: TGTGCCACCAGCAGAGACGACAGGGAAGTGAACACTGAAGCTTTCTTT
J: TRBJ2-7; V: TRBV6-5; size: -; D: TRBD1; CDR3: CASSQGAGYEQYF; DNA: TGTGCCAGCAGTCAGGGGGCCGGATACGAGCAGTACTTC
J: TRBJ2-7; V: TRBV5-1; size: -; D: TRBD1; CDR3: CASSLRTGGTYEQYF; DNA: TGCGCCAGCAGCTTACGGACAGGGGGAACCTACGAGCAGTACTTC
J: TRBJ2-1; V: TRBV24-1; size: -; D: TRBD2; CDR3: CATSDPSGDSYNEQFF; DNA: TGTGCCACCAGTGATCCTAGCGGGGACTCCTACAATGAGCAGTTCTTC
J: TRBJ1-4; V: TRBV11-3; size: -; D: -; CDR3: CASSLSDGGLFF; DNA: TGTGCCAGCAGCTTAAGTGACGGCGGGCTGTTTTTT
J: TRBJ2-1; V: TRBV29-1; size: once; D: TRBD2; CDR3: CSVSGTSHEQFF; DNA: TGCAGCGTTTCCGGGACTAGCCATGAGCAGTTCTTC
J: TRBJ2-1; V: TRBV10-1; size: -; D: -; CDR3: CANVRFPEQFF; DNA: TGCGCCAACGTCAGGTTCCCTGAGCAGTTCTTC
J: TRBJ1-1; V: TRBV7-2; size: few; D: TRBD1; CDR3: CASSLVPGQGNTEAFF; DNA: TGTGCCAGCAGCTTAGTCCCGGGACAGGGGAACACTGAAGCTTTCTTT
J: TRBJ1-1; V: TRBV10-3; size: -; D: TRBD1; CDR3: CAISEGTGEAFF; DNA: TGTGCCATCAGTGAAGGGACAGGGGAAGCTTTCTTT
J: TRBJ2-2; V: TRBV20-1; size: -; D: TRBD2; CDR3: CSARGAGELFF; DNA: TGCAGCGCCCGGGGGGCCGGGGAGCTGTTTTTT